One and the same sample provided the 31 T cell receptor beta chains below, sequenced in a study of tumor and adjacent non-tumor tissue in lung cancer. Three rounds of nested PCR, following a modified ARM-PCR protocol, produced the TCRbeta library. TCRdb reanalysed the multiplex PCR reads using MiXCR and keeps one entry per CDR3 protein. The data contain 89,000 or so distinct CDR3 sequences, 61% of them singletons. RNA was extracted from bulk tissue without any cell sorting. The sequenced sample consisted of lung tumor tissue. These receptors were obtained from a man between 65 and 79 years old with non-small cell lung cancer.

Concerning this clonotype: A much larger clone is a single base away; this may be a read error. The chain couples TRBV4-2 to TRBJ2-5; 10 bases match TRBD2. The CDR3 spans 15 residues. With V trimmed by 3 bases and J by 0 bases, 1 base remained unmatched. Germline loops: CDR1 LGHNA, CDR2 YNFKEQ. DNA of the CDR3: TGTGCCAGCAGCCAGACTAGCGGGTACCAAGAGACCCAGTACTTC. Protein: CASSQTSGYQETQYF.

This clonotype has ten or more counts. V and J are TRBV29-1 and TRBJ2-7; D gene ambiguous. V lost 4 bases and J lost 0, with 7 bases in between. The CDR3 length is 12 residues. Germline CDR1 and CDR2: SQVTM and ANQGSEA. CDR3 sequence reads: CSVVSNSYEQYF. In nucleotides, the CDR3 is TGCAGCGTTGTGAGTAACTCCTACGAGCAGTACTTC.

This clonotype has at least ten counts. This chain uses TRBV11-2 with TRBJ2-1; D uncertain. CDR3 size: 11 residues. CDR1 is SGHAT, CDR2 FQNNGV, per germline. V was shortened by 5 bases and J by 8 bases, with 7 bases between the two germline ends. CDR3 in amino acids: CASSEVYEQFF. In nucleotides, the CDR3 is TGTGCCAGCAGCGAGGTCTATGAGCAGTTCTTC.

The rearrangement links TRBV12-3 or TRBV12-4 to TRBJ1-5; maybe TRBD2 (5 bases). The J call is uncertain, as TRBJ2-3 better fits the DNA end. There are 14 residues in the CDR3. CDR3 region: CAMSDRRRNQPQYF. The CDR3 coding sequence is TGTGCCATGAGCGACCGGAGGAGGAATCAGCCCCAGTATTTT.

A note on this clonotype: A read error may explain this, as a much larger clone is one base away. The CDR3 protein is CASSVNLGTTRTDTQYF. CDR3 nucleotides: TGTGCCAGCAGTGTAAACCTGGGGACAACCAGGACAGATACGCAGTATTTT. V usage is TRBV6-1 and J usage is TRBJ2-3, with a weak D call TRBD1 (6 bases). The CDR3 extends over 17 amino acids. Germline V gene data show CDR1 as MNHNS and CDR2 as SASEGT. The ends were cut back, 4 bases at V and 3 bases at J, with 20 bases in the middle.

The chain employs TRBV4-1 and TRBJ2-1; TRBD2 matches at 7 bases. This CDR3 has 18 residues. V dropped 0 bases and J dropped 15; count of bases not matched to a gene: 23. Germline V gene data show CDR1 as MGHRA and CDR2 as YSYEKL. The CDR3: CASSQDFGGRRMSDERFF. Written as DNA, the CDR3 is TGCGCCAGCAGCCAAGATTTTGGCGGGAGACGGATGAGCGATGAACGGTTCTTC.

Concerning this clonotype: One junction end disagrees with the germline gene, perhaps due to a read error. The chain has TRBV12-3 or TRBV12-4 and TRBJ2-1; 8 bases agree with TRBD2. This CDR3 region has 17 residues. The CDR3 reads CASSTRGGLRSYNEHFF. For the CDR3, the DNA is TGTGCCAGTAGTACCCGGGGGGGCCTGAGATCCTACAATGAGCACTTCTTC.

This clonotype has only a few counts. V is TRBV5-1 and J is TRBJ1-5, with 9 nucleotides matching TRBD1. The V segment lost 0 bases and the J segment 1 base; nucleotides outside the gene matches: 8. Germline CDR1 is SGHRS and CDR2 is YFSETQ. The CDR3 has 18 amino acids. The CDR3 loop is CASSLDPGQGSSNQPQHF. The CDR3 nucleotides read TGCGCCAGCAGCTTGGATCCGGGACAGGGATCCAGCAATCAGCCCCAGCATTTT.

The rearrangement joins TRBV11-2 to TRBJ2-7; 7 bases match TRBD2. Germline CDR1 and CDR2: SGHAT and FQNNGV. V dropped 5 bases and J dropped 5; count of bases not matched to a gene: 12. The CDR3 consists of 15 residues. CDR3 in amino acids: CASSKLLGGWDEQYF. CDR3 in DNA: TGTGCCAGCAGCAAACTACTGGGGGGGTGGGACGAGCAGTACTTC.

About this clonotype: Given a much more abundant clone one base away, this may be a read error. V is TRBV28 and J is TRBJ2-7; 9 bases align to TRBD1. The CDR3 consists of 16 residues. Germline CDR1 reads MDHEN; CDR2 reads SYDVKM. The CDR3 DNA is TGTGCCAGCAGTTCGACGGGACAGGGCTTCTCCTACGAGCAGTGCTTC. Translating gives CASSSTGQGFSYEQCF. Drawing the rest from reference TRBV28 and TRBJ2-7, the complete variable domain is DVKVTQSSRYLVKRTGEKVFLECVQDMDHENMFWYRQDPGLGLRLIYFSYDVKMKEKGDIPEGYSVSREKKERFSLILESASTNQTSMYLCASSSTGQGFSYEQCFGPGTRLTVT.

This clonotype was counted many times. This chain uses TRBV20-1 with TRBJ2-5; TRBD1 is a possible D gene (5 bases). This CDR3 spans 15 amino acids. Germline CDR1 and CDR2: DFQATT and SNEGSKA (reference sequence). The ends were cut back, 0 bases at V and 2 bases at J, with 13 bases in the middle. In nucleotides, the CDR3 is TGCAGTGCTAGAGATGGGGCGAGTCCTCAAGAGACCCAGTACTTC. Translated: CSARDGASPQETQYF.

The DNA of the CDR3 is TGTGCCAGCAGTCGACTAGCGGGAGGGACGGGGACGCAGTATTTT. Translation gives CASSRLAGGTGTQYF. The chain employs TRBV6-5 and TRBJ2-3; 14 bases are shared with TRBD2. Germline V gives CDR1 MNHEY, CDR2 SVGAGI. Trimming at V came to 5 bases and at J to 9 bases, leaving 7 bases not matched to a gene. The CDR3 extends over 15 amino acids.

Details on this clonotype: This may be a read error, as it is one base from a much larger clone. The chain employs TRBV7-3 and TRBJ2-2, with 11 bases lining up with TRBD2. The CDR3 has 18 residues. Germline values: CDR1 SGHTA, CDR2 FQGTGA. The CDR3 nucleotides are TGTGCCAGCAGTGGGGTAGCGGGAGGGCCCGTAAACACCGGGGACCTGTTTTTT. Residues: CASSGVAGGPVNTGDLFF.

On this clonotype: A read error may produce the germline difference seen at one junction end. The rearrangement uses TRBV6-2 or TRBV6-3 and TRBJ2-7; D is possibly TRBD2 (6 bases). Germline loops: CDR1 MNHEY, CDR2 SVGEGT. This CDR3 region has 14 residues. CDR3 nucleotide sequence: TGTACCAGCAGATGTGTGGGGGGCTCCTACGAGCAGTACTTC. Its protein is CTSRCVGGSYEQYF.

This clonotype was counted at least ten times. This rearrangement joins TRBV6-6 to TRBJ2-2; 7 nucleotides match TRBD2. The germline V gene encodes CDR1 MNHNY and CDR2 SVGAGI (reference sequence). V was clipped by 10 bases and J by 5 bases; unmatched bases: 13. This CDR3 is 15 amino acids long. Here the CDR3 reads CATSVGGGKTGELFF. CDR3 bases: TGTGCCACCTCGGTGGGGGGGGGGAAGACCGGGGAGCTGTTTTTT.

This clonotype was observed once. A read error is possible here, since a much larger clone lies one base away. The CDR3, as DNA: TGTGCCTGGGATGAGCACAGGGAAGGGAACCGTCAGCCCCAGCATTTT. It translates to CAWDEHREGNRQPQHF. The gene calls are TRBV30 and TRBJ1-5, with a weak D call TRBD1 (6 bases). Germline CDR1 GTSNPN, CDR2 SVGIG (reference sequence). V lost 5 bases, J lost 6 bases, and 23 bases lay in between. The CDR3 is 16 residues long.

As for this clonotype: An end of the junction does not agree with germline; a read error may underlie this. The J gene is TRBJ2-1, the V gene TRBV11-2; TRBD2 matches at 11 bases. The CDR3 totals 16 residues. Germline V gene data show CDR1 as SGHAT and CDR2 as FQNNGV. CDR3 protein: CASSRYSGRARNEQFF. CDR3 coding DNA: TGTGCCAGCAGCCGATATAGCGGGAGGGCCCGCAATGAGCAGTTCTTT.

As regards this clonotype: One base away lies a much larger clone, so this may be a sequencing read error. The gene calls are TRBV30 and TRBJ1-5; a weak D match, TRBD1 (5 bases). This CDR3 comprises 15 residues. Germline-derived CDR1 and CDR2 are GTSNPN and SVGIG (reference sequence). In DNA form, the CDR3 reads TGTGCCTGGAGTGTAAACGGGGCAAGCATTCAGCCCCAGCATTTT. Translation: CAWSVNGASIQPQHF.

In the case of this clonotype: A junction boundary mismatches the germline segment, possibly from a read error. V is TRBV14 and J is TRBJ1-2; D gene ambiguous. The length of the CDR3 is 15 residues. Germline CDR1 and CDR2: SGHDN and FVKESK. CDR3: CASSQDLADNYGYTF. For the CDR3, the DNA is TGTGCCAGCAGCCAAGATCTGGCAGACAACTACGGCTACACCTTC.

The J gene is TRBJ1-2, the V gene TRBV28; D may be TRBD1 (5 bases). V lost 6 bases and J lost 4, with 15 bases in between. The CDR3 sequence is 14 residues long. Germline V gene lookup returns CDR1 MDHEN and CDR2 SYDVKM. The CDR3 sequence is CASRPGRQSYGYTF. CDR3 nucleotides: TGTGCCAGCAGACCTGGGCGACAGTCCTATGGCTACACCTTC.

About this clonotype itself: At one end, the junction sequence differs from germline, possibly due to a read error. CDR3 in amino acids: CASSLGGGRDYEQYF. The CDR3 nucleotides are TGCGCCAGCAGCTTAGGAGGAGGTCGGGACTACGAGCAGTACTTC. The rearrangement links TRBV7-8 to TRBJ2-7, with D perhaps TRBD2 (5 bases). Germline CDR1 SGHVS, CDR2 FQNEAQ. The CDR3 runs 15 residues.

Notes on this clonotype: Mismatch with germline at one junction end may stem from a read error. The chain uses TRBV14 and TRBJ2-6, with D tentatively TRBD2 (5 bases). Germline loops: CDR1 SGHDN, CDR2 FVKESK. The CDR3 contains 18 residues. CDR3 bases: TGTGCCGGCAGCCATCGAGGGAATTCCTATACTGGGGCCAACGTCCTGACTTTC. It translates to CAGSHRGNSYTGANVLTF. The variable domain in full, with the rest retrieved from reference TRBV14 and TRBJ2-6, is EAGVTQFPSHSVIEKGQTVTLRCDPISGHDNLYWYRRVMGKEIKFLLHFVKESKQDESGMPNNRFLAERTGGTYSTLKVQPAELEDSGVYFCAGSHRGNSYTGANVLTFGAGSRLTVL.

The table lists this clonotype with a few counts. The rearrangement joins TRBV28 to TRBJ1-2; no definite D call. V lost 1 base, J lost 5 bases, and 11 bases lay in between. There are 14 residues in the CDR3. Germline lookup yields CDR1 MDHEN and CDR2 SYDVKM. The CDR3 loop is CASSLSLHVYGYTF. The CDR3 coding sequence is TGTGCCAGCAGTTTATCTCTCCATGTATATGGCTACACCTTC.

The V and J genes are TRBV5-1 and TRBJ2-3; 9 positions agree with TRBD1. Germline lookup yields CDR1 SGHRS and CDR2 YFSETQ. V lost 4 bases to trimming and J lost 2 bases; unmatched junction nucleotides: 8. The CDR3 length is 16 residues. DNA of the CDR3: TGCGCCAGCAGCCTAAGGGGGACAGGGAACACAGATACGCAGTATTTT. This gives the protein CASSLRGTGNTDTQYF. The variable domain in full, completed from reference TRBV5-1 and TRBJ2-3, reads KAGVTQTPRYLIKTRGQQVTLSCSPISGHRSVSWYQQTPGQGLQFLFEYFSETQRNKGNFPGRFSGRQFSNSRSEMNVSTLELGDSALYLCASSLRGTGNTDTQYFGPGTRLTVL.

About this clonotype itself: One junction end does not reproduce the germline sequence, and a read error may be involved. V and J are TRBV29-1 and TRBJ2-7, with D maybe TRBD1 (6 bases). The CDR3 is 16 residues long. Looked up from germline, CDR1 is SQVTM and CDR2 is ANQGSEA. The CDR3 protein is CNVEAPGHFSSYEEYF. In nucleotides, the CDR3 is TGCAACGTTGAAGCCCCGGGACACTTTAGCTCCTACGAGGAGTACTTC.

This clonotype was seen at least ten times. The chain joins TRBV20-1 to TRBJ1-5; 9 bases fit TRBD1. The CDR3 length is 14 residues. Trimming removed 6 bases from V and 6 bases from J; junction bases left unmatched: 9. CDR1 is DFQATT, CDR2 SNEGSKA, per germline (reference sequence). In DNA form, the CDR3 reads TGCAGTGCGAACCCGGGACAGGGAATTCAGCCCCAGCATTTT. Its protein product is CSANPGQGIQPQHF.

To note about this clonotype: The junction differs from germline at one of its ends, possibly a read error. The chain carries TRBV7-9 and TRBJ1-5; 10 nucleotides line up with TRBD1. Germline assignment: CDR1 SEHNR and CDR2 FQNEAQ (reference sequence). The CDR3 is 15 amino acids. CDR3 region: CASSLGQGSNQPLHF. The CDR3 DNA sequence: TGTGCCAGCAGCTTGGGACAGGGGAGCAATCAGCCCCTGCATTTT. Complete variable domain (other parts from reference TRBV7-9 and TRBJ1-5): DTGVSQNPRHKITKRGQNVTFRCDPISEHNRLYWYRQTLGQGPEFLTYFQNEAQLEKSRLLSDRFSAERPKGSFSTLEIQRTEQGDSAMYLCASSLGQGSNQPLHFGDGTRLSIL.

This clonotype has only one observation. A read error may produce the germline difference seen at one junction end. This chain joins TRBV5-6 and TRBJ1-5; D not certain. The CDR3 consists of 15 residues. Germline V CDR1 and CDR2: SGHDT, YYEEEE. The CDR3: CVSSLGIISNQPQHF. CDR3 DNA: TGTGTCAGCAGCTTGGGGATAATTAGCAATCAGCCCCAGCATTTT.

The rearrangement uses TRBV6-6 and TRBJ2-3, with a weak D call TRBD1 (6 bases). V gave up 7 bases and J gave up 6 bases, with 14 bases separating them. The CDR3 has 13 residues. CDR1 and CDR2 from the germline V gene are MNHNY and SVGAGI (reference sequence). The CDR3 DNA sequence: TGTGCCAGCAAGGACAGTCGAGAGGATACGCAGTATTTT. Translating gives CASKDSREDTQYF.

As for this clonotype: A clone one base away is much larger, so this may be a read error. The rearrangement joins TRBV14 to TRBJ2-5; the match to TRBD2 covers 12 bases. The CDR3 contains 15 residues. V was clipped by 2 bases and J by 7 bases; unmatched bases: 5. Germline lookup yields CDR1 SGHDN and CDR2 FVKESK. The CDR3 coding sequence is TGTGCCAGCAGCCAATCTAGCGGGGGGGGAGGGACCCAGTACTTC. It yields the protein CASSQSSGGGGTQYF.

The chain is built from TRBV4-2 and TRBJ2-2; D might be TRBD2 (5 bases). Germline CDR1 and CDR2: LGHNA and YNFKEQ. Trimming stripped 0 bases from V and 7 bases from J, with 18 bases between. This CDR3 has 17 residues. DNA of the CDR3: TGTGCCAGCAGCCAAGATAATGGGAGTGGGTACATCGGGGAGCTGTTTTTT. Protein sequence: CASSQDNGSGYIGELFF.